Shown below are 21 T cell receptor beta chains from a single sample sequenced in a study of control samples from healthy donors and cancer patients. Profiling relied on immunoSEQ multiplex PCR, and the TCRdb table lists in-frame clones only, not all of them. The repertoire holds around 90,000 clones, with around 85% as singletons. The sequenced material came from blood. These receptors all come from a young man in good health.

This chain connects TRBV2 to TRBJ1-2, with 10 bases that match TRBD1. This CDR3 region has 16 residues. Per germline, CDR1 SNHLY and CDR2 FYNNEI. V lost 7 bases and J lost 4; bases outside the gene matches: 12. DNA of the CDR3: TGTGCCAGCAACCCGACGGGGACAGGGGAATTCTATGGCTACACCTTC. Protein product: CASNPTGTGEFYGYTF.

The chain has TRBV5-1 and TRBJ2-2; TRBD2 matches 10 bases. The CDR3 sequence is 16 residues long. In germline, CDR1 is SGHRS, CDR2 YFSETQ. Unmatched junction bases numbered 2, after V lost 2 bases and J lost 1 base. CDR3 sequence: CASSFLAGGNTGELFF. The CDR3 DNA follows: TGCGCCAGCAGCTTCTTAGCGGGGGGGAACACCGGGGAGCTGTTTTTT.

This chain joins TRBV28 and TRBJ2-4; D is ambiguous. Germline V gene lookup returns CDR1 MDHEN and CDR2 SYDVKM. V lost 1 base, J lost 1 base, and 14 bases lay in between. The CDR3 runs to 17 residues. CDR3 DNA sequence: TGTGCCAGCAGTTTATATCACCAGGAGAGGGCCAAAAACATTCAGTACTTC. Translation gives CASSLYHQERAKNIQYF.

The chain has TRBV19 and TRBJ2-2; 8 positions match TRBD1. The CDR3 has 15 amino acids. Germline loops: CDR1 LNHDA, CDR2 SQIVND (reference sequence). After removal of 3 bases from V and 3 bases from J, the junction contained 3 bases not matched to a gene. CDR3 in DNA: TGTGCCAGTAGTATCCGGACAGGGTACACCGGGGAGCTGTTTTTT. Its protein is CASSIRTGYTGELFF.

This clone was detected only once. The chain has TRBV19 and TRBJ1-5; D gene unclear. CDR1 is LNHDA, CDR2 SQIVND, per germline (reference sequence). Trimming left V 5 bases short and J 4 bases short, with 12 bases between. The CDR3 has 14 amino acids. The CDR3 bases are TGTGCCAGTAGTCCCCTCAGATTAAATCAGCCCCAGCATTTT. Protein sequence: CASSPLRLNQPQHF.

V gene TRBV29-1 combines with J gene TRBJ1-2; 7 bases line up with TRBD1. Trimming at V came to 7 bases and at J to 4 bases, leaving 9 bases not matched to a gene. Germline lookup yields CDR1 SQVTM and CDR2 ANQGSEA. The CDR3 totals 13 residues. The CDR3 protein is CSARQGASYGYTF. As DNA, the CDR3 is TGCAGCGCCCGACAGGGTGCCAGCTATGGCTACACCTTC.

The chain recombines TRBV28 with TRBJ2-7; possible D gene TRBD2, 5 bases. Looked up from germline, CDR1 is MDHEN and CDR2 is SYDVKM. V dropped 3 bases and J dropped 3 bases, with 12 bases sitting between them. The CDR3 has 14 residues. The CDR3 loop reads CASSFGEEGYEQYF. CDR3 in DNA: TGTGCCAGCAGTTTCGGGGAAGAGGGCTACGAGCAGTACTTC.

V and J are TRBV12-3 or TRBV12-4 and TRBJ1-1; D is uncertain. CDR3 size: 13 residues. V was trimmed by 0 bases and J by 8 bases, leaving 10 bases between them. The CDR3 loop is CASSLAFPLEAFF. The DNA of the CDR3 is TGTGCCAGCAGTTTAGCATTCCCCCTGGAAGCTTTCTTT.

The CDR3 loop is CASSSVQTGGELFF. As DNA, the CDR3 is TGCGCCAGCAGCTCAGTACAAACCGGCGGGGAGCTGTTTTTT. The V and J genes are TRBV5-1 and TRBJ2-2, with D hard to call. This CDR3 has 14 amino acids. Germline CDR1 SGHRS, CDR2 YFSETQ. The V and J ends lost 3 bases and 7 bases respectively, with 13 bases between them.

The chain combines TRBV5-4 with TRBJ1-6; D gene ambiguous. The CDR3 is 14 residues long. The V gene lost 4 bases and the J gene lost 10 bases, with 15 bases spanning the gap. Germline V gives CDR1 SGHNT, CDR2 YYREEE (reference sequence). The CDR3, as DNA: TGTGCCAGCAGCCTGTCCCCGTCCAACTCACCCCTCCACTTT. Translation: CASSLSPSNSPLHF.

The chain combines TRBV9 with TRBJ1-1; 7 bases line up with TRBD1. Germline CDR1 SGDLS, CDR2 YYNGEE. The CDR3 covers 13 residues. J was trimmed by 3 bases and V by 3 bases; bases with no gene match: 2. DNA for the CDR3: TGTGCCAGCAGCGGTCAGGGGGACACTGAAGCTTTCTTT. Its translation: CASSGQGDTEAFF.

The V call is TRBV6-5, the J call TRBJ2-7; no definite D call. Germline assignment: CDR1 MNHEY and CDR2 SVGAGI. V shed 0 bases and J shed 2 bases, with 11 bases lying between them. CDR3 length: 15 amino acids. CDR3: CASSYSSFIPYEQYF. The DNA for the CDR3 is TGTGCCAGCAGTTACTCCAGCTTCATCCCCTACGAGCAGTACTTC.

This sequence joins TRBV21-1 and TRBJ1-2; the table's D call, TRBD1, has no DNA check behind it. TRBV21-1 is a known pseudogene. The CDR3 covers 14 residues. The DNA for the CDR3 is TGTGCCAGCAGCAAGGACAGGGAATCCTATGGCTACACCTTC. Translating gives CASSKDRESYGYTF.

The DNA for the CDR3 is TGTGCCAGCTCAGACAAGGGGGCAAAGAACACTGAAGCTTTCTTT. Translating gives CASSDKGAKNTEAFF. This rearrangement joins TRBV18 to TRBJ1-1, with 7 bases identical to TRBD1. Per germline, CDR1 KGHSH and CDR2 LQKENI. J was trimmed by 1 base and V by 5 bases; bases with no gene match: 7. The CDR3 spans 15 residues.

This clone was observed once. V and J are TRBV5-1 and TRBJ1-1; 7 bases line up with TRBD1. The CDR3 consists of 14 residues. V gave up 2 bases and J gave up 4 bases; unmatched junction bases: 5. Germline loops: CDR1 SGHRS, CDR2 YFSETQ. The CDR3: CASSLGGTPTEAFF. The CDR3 bases are TGCGCCAGCAGCTTAGGGGGCACCCCCACTGAAGCTTTCTTT.

V gene TRBV7-3 combines with J gene TRBJ2-2, with D possibly being TRBD2 (7 bases). V lost 3 bases, J lost 0 bases, and 14 bases lay in between. CDR1 and CDR2 (germline): SGHTA, FQGTGA. The CDR3 sequence is 17 residues long. CDR3 coding DNA: TGTGCCAGCAGCTTTCCCGTCGGGGGGCCGAACACCGGGGAGCTGTTTTTT. Encoded protein: CASSFPVGGPNTGELFF.

This chain connects TRBV5-1 to TRBJ1-1, with D possibly being TRBD1 (5 bases). Trimming took 0 bases from V and 2 from J, leaving 8 bases between them. The CDR3 sequence is 14 residues long. The germline V gene has CDR1 SGHRS and CDR2 YFSETQ. CDR3 nucleotides: TGCGCCAGCAGCTTGGGACAGTCCAACACTGAAGCTTTCTTT. It encodes CASSLGQSNTEAFF.

This chain connects TRBV7-8 to TRBJ1-3; D gene ambiguous. This CDR3 is built from 15 residues. The germline V gene encodes CDR1 SGHVS and CDR2 FQNEAQ. V lost 1 base, J lost 4 bases, and 11 bases lay in between. CDR3 region: CASSLVRTQGNTIYF. CDR3 nucleotides: TGTGCCAGCAGCTTAGTACGGACCCAGGGAAACACCATATATTTT.

The chain's CDR3 is CASSQQGPGNTIYF. CDR3 sequence (DNA): TGCGCCAGCAGTCAACAGGGGCCTGGAAACACCATATATTTT. The V call is TRBV23-1, the J call TRBJ1-3, with D tentatively TRBD1 (6 bases). TRBV23-1 is an ORF, and what it does is uncertain. V lost 2 bases and J lost 2, with 7 bases in between. The CDR3 is made up of 14 amino acids.

The rearrangement links TRBV6-5 to TRBJ2-2, with 8 positions matching TRBD1. Germline CDR1 MNHEY, CDR2 SVGAGI. Losses at the gene ends were 6 bases for V and 5 bases for J; bases not matched to a gene: 5. The CDR3 has 14 amino acids. The CDR3 is CASRHDRGTGELFF. The DNA for the CDR3 is TGTGCCAGCAGGCACGACAGGGGTACCGGGGAGCTGTTTTTT.

The chain links TRBV5-1 to TRBJ2-7; D possibly corresponds to TRBD1 (6 bases). This CDR3 has 14 residues. Germline CDR1 and CDR2: SGHRS and YFSETQ. Trimming took off 6 bases at V and 2 bases at J, with 15 bases between the two ends. CDR3 residues: CASTVHDRTYEQYF. The CDR3, as DNA: TGCGCCAGCACCGTTCACGACAGGACCTACGAGCAGTACTTC.